Reported below is one TCR beta chain. As yet, its antigen is unknown. Germline values: CDR1 MNHNS, CDR2 SASEGT. The CDR3 spans 13 residues. V was pared by 4 bases and J by 10 bases, with 16 bases between. The sample originates from a study of T-cell reconstitution after alpha-beta-depleted transplantation in children. Findings of the study overall: There were reportedly several hundred expanded graft clones from which alpha-beta T cells came about two months after transplant. It was surviving recipient T cells and thymic progenitors that gave some patients high TCRbeta diversity at day 60. When one year had passed after transplant, most T-cell counts and diversity came from newly produced T cells.

Unique molecular identifiers were built into the TCRbeta library. Each CDR3 protein gets one entry after TCRdb re-called the PCR reads with MiXCR. The sample shows some 840,000 distinct CDR3 sequences, roughly 15% of them seen only once. The sequences come from PBMCs, mostly from graft donor cells, collected 360 days after TCRalphabeta/CD19-depleted stem cell transplant. This TCR was recovered from a male patient aged 10-17 years who had a stem cell transplant for acute lymphoblastic leukemia, so the T cells may come from the graft donor. J is TRBJ1-1 and V is TRBV6-1, with D tentatively TRBD1 (6 bases). The CDR3 here is CASSAYLDSRAFF. DNA for the CDR3: TGTGCCAGCAGTGCTTACCTGGACAGCCGAGCTTTCTTT.